This is a list of T cell receptor beta chains from one sample in a study of early T cells in non-severe SARS-CoV-2 infection. MiXCR, run by TCRdb on the 5' RACE reads, gives a single entry per CDR3 protein. The sample holds more than 50,000 distinct CDR3 sequences; more than 9.5% are singletons and the top ten take approximately 9.6%. Material for sequencing was whole blood. The receptors were sampled from an adult who was a healthcare worker with PCR-confirmed SARS-CoV-2 infection or an uninfected control (not recorded which). The CDR3 runs from the conserved cysteine through the conserved F or W. The order of the fields is clone size, D gene, V gene, J gene, CDR3 protein, CDR3 DNA. A D gene is named only where the DNA matches it firmly. Size tells how often a clone was seen (once, few, many) or the class of an expanded clone, and some rows leave it out.

few	TRBD1	TRBV7-9	TRBJ1-1	CASSSRQGWTEAFF	TGTGCCAGCAGCTCAAGACAGGGGTGGACTGAAGCTTTCTTT
-	TRBD1	TRBV18	TRBJ1-2	CASVDRGGNYGYTF	TGTGCCAGCGTAGACAGGGGCGGGAACTATGGCTACACCTTC
-	TRBD1	TRBV7-6	TRBJ1-4	CASSLGAGGGSKLFF	TGTGCCAGCAGTCTAGGTGCAGGGGGCGGGAGTAAACTGTTTTTT
many	-	TRBV9	TRBJ2-7	CASSVGRTPTYEQYF	TGTGCCAGCAGCGTAGGTCGGACACCAACCTACGAGCAGTACTTC
-	-	TRBV29-1	TRBJ1-1	CSVAIVPSHTEAFF	TGCAGCGTTGCCATTGTCCCATCTCACACTGAAGCTTTCTTT
few	-	TRBV29-1	TRBJ1-2	CSAGKGEGYTF	TGCAGCGCCGGGAAGGGGGAGGGCTACACCTTC
many	-	TRBV7-2	TRBJ1-5	CASSLDGAQPQHF	TGTGCCAGCAGCTTAGATGGGGCTCAGCCCCAGCATTTT
-	TRBD2	TRBV5-4	TRBJ2-7	CASSLASGIYEQYF	TGTGCCAGCAGCTTGGCAAGCGGGATCTACGAGCAGTACTTC
-	-	TRBV9	TRBJ1-1	CASSVVPQGFGTEAFF	TGTGCCAGCAGCGTAGTCCCACAGGGTTTTGGCACTGAAGCTTTCTTT
-	-	TRBV6-4	TRBJ1-2	CASSDFFGSTMGYTF	TGTGCCAGCAGTGACTTCTTCGGGTCGACTATGGGCTACACCTTC
many	-	TRBV12-3/TRBV12-4	TRBJ2-1	CASSPQAAEQFF	TGTGCCAGCAGTCCACAAGCCGCGGAGCAGTTCTTC
many	-	TRBV29-1	TRBJ2-5	CSVDSGSETQYF	TGCAGCGTTGATTCGGGGTCAGAGACCCAGTACTTC
-	TRBD2	TRBV11-3	TRBJ2-2	CASIKREGQGELFF	TGTGCCAGCATCAAGCGGGAAGGTCAAGGGGAGCTGTTTTTT
many	TRBD1	TRBV20-1	TRBJ1-5	CSATDRDGNQPQHF	TGCAGTGCTACGGACAGGGACGGCAATCAGCCCCAGCATTTT
many	TRBD1	TRBV6-6	TRBJ2-7	CASSPGQGTHEQYF	TGTGCCAGCAGCCCGGGACAGGGGACCCACGAGCAGTACTTC
many	-	TRBV5-1	TRBJ2-7	CASSLDLRGGHEQYF	TGCGCCAGCAGCCTAGACCTGCGTGGCGGTCACGAGCAGTACTTC
-	-	TRBV4-2	TRBJ2-3	CASSQGSGDTQYF	TGTGCCAGCAGCCAAGGCTCAGGGGATACGCAGTATTTT
-	-	TRBV15	TRBJ2-1	CATGDRASYEQFF	TGTGCCACCGGGGACCGTGCGAGTTATGAGCAGTTCTTC
once	-	TRBV20-1	TRBJ2-1	CSARNLASYNEQFF	TGCAGTGCTAGGAACCTAGCATCCTACAATGAGCAGTTCTTC
few	TRBD2	TRBV29-1	TRBJ2-3	CSVEGLAGRDTQYF	TGCAGCGTTGAAGGGCTAGCGGGGCGAGATACGCAGTATTTT
-	-	TRBV11-1	TRBJ2-2	CASSLFQDADTGELFF	TGTGCCAGCAGCTTATTCCAAGATGCGGACACCGGGGAGCTGTTTTTT
few	-	TRBV2	TRBJ1-2	CASSGREGYTF	TGTGCCAGCAGTGGAAGGGAGGGCTACACCTTC
few	-	TRBV7-9	TRBJ1-2	CASSLMGGGPTNYGYTF	TGTGCCAGCAGCTTAATGGGGGGCGGACCAACTAACTATGGCTACACCTTC
many	-	TRBV28	TRBJ1-5	CASSIFRLMGQPQHF	TGTGCCAGCAGCATCTTTCGGCTTATGGGTCAGCCCCAGCATTTT